These T cell receptor beta chains were read from a single sample in a study of T cells after yellow fever vaccination. TCRdb used MiXCR to reprocess the 5' RACE reads, holding one entry per CDR3 protein. The top ten clones hold roughly a quarter of a sample with some 300,000 distinct CDR3 sequences, around 4% of them seen once. Sequencing was performed on PBMCs, taken on the day of the yellow fever booster vaccination. All receptors come from a man aged 18 to 30 who received the YFV17D yellow fever vaccine. Each CDR3 is given with its conserved first and last residue. D genes are given only for firm matches. The size field is filled for only some rows; it gives once, few, many or a size class.

j_gene: TRBJ2-7
v_gene: TRBV6-2/TRBV6-3
abundance: .
d_gene: .
CDR3nt: TGTGCCAGCAGTTCCCCCTGGACAGCCTACGAGCAGTACTTC
CDR3aa: CASSSPWTAYEQYF

j_gene: TRBJ1-5
v_gene: TRBV4-1
abundance: many
d_gene: .
CDR3nt: TGCGCCAGCAGCCAAGACGGGAGGAGGAATCAGCCCCAGCATTTT
CDR3aa: CASSQDGRRNQPQHF

j_gene: TRBJ2-7
v_gene: TRBV18
abundance: many
d_gene: .
CDR3nt: TGTGCCAGCTCACCACCGGCCAGGACGTCCTACGAGCAGTACTTC
CDR3aa: CASSPPARTSYEQYF

j_gene: TRBJ2-3
v_gene: TRBV9
abundance: many
d_gene: .
CDR3nt: TGTGCCAGCAGCGTCCCAGGGCAGTCAGCTTTATTT
CDR3aa: CASSVPGQSALF

j_gene: TRBJ1-6
v_gene: TRBV7-2
abundance: many
d_gene: TRBD1
CDR3nt: TGTGCCAGCAGCTCTCTCGCCGGGACAGGGATTAATTCACCCCTCCACTTT
CDR3aa: CASSSLAGTGINSPLHF

j_gene: TRBJ1-1
v_gene: TRBV2
abundance: many
d_gene: .
CDR3nt: TGTGCCAGCAGTGAAGGCAGGTTCCTTCCAGCTTTCTTT
CDR3aa: CASSEGRFLPAFF

j_gene: TRBJ1-1
v_gene: TRBV24-1
abundance: few
d_gene: TRBD1
CDR3nt: TGTGCCACCAGTACGACAGGGGGTGACACTGAAGCTTTCTTT
CDR3aa: CATSTTGGDTEAFF

j_gene: TRBJ2-5
v_gene: TRBV5-1
abundance: few
d_gene: .
CDR3nt: TGCGCCAGCAGCCCGGACGGGGAAGAGACCCAGTACTTC
CDR3aa: CASSPDGEETQYF

j_gene: TRBJ1-2
v_gene: TRBV14
abundance: .
d_gene: .
CDR3nt: TGTGCCAGCAGCCAAGATCCCATGGCAAGGGTCTATGGCTACACCTTC
CDR3aa: CASSQDPMARVYGYTF

j_gene: TRBJ1-5
v_gene: TRBV12-3/TRBV12-4
abundance: .
d_gene: .
CDR3nt: TGTGCCAGCAGTTTCCGGGGTAGCAATCAGCCCCAGCATTTT
CDR3aa: CASSFRGSNQPQHF

j_gene: TRBJ1-2
v_gene: TRBV7-9
abundance: many
d_gene: .
CDR3nt: TGTGCCAGCAGCGCGGGCCTCTATGGCTACACCTTC
CDR3aa: CASSAGLYGYTF

j_gene: TRBJ1-4
v_gene: TRBV7-2
abundance: many
d_gene: .
CDR3nt: TGTGCCAGCAGCCGTTCCCGGGACGTTAATGAAAAACTGTTTTTT
CDR3aa: CASSRSRDVNEKLFF

j_gene: TRBJ2-3
v_gene: TRBV20-1
abundance: .
d_gene: TRBD2
CDR3nt: TGCAGTGCTAGCAGCGGGATGGCAGATACGCAGTATTTT
CDR3aa: CSASSGMADTQYF

j_gene: TRBJ2-3
v_gene: TRBV5-1
abundance: many
d_gene: .
CDR3nt: TGCGCCAGCGCCGGGGGGCGGACCAGCACAGATACGCAGTATTTT
CDR3aa: CASAGGRTSTDTQYF

j_gene: TRBJ1-2
v_gene: TRBV20-1
abundance: many
d_gene: .
CDR3nt: TGCAGTGCTAGAGTGGCGGGTCTCGACTATGGCTACACCTTC
CDR3aa: CSARVAGLDYGYTF

j_gene: TRBJ2-5
v_gene: TRBV4-1
abundance: many
d_gene: .
CDR3nt: TGCGCCAGCAGCCAAGTATTCGGGCTAGGGGAGACCCAGTACTTC
CDR3aa: CASSQVFGLGETQYF

j_gene: TRBJ2-1
v_gene: TRBV19
abundance: few
d_gene: TRBD1
CDR3nt: TGTGCCAGCTTATTCCGGGACAGGGGCCGCCGAGAGCAGTTCTTC
CDR3aa: CASLFRDRGRREQFF